This TCR beta chain was sequenced during a study of metastatic and nonmetastatic thyroid tumors. At the level of the study: Malignant and benign thyroid patients had repertoires compared in peripheral blood and tumor or nodule tissue. Study-wide points: Compared with benign nodules, malignant thyroid tumors were reported to have significantly higher TCR beta diversity in both blood and tumor.

With regard to this clone: Antigen: not known.

No patient received treatment before thyroid surgery. CDR3 length: 16 amino acids. Trimming left V 0 bases short and J 0 bases short, with 6 bases between. From germline, CDR1 is LNHNV and CDR2 YYDKDF (reference sequence). Authors' data handling: A distant-metastasis classifier for papillary thyroid cancer was built using CDR3 differences across clinicopathological groups. TCRdb re-called the PCR reads via MiXCR. TCRdb assigned the V and J calls; the authors' analysis was not used. The sample has tens of thousands of clones; approximately 31% are singletons. This chain links TRBV15 with TRBJ2-6, with D unclear. This sequence originates from a female donor with papillary thyroid cancer or a benign thyroid nodule (not recorded which). Some clones in this sample may be carry-over from other donors' samples. Sequencing used tumor tissue. For the CDR3, the DNA is TGTGCCACCAGCAGAGAGCGCGGCTCTGGGGCCAACGTCCTGACTTTC. This translates into CATSRERGSGANVLTF.